The rows below give T cell receptor beta chains drawn from one sample of a study of control samples from healthy donors and cancer patients. Using immunoSEQ multiplex PCR, the repertoire was profiled, and TCRdb retains in-frame clones only, with some absent. The sample includes 150,000 to 200,000 clones, 70% to 90% of them seen just once. The sample taken for sequencing was blood. These receptors were collected from a man younger than 40 in good health. Each CDR3 is given with its conserved first and last residue. Fields, in order: clone size, J gene, V gene, D gene, CDR3 DNA, CDR3 protein. A D gene is named only where the DNA matches it firmly. Clone size is given for some rows only: seen once, a few or many times, or a class if the clone is expanded.

>-|TRBJ2-3|TRBV24-1|-
TGTGCCACCAGTGATAATGGGACTCCTCCCGGAGAGCAGTATTTT
CATSDNGTPPGEQYF
>-|TRBJ1-3|TRBV5-4|-
TGTGCCAGCAGCTTGGCCGCCGAGAACACCATATATTTT
CASSLAAENTIYF
>once|TRBJ1-2|TRBV2|-
TGTGCCAGCAGATTGGGGGGGTCTGACTATGGCTACACCTTC
CASRLGGSDYGYTF
>-|TRBJ1-2|TRBV25-1|-
TGTGCCAGCAGTGAACCTGTGGGGGCGCTTGGCTACACCTTC
CASSEPVGALGYTF
>-|TRBJ2-3|TRBV7-9|-
TGTGCCAGTCAGCCACAGGGCACAGATACGCAGTATTTT
CASQPQGTDTQYF
>once|TRBJ2-7|TRBV6-6|-
TGTGCCAGTTCCGAGGCACAGGGAACGTACGAGCAGTACTTC
CASSEAQGTYEQYF
>-|TRBJ1-6|TRBV25-1|-
TGTGCCAGCACCTTAGGGACTCGCCATTCACCCCTCCACTTT
CASTLGTRHSPLHF
>-|TRBJ1-1|TRBV28|-
TGTGCCAGCAGTTCGTATAAGGGATTGCGACAGTTCAAAGATGCGAACACTGAAGCTTTCTTT
CASSSYKGLRQFKDANTEAFF
>-|TRBJ2-7|TRBV7-2|TRBD2
TGTGCCAGCAGCTACTACCCGGGACTAGCGCAAACCTACGAGCAGTACTTC
CASSYYPGLAQTYEQYF
>-|TRBJ1-3|TRBV19|-
TGTGCCAGTAGTGGGCAAATCTCTGGAAACACCATATATTTT
CASSGQISGNTIYF
>-|TRBJ2-7|TRBV5-1|TRBD2
TGCGCCAACCCACGACTAGCGGACATACCCGGCGAGCAGTACTTC
CANPRLADIPGEQYF
>-|TRBJ2-2|TRBV10-3|-
TGTGCCATCAGTGTATTAGCGGCGAACACCGGGGAGCTGTTTTTT
CAISVLAANTGELFF
>-|TRBJ1-2|TRBV30|TRBD1
TGTGCCGGCCAGGGGGCAATTCTCTGGGGCTACACCTTC
CAGQGAILWGYTF
>-|TRBJ2-5|TRBV4-2|-
TGTGCCAGCAGCCACTTGGAGACCCAGTACTTC
CASSHLETQYF
>-|TRBJ1-2|TRBV12-3/TRBV12-4|-
TGTGCCAGCACTCTAACTCGCGGCTACACCTTC
CASTLTRGYTF
>-|TRBJ1-2|TRBV12-3/TRBV12-4|-
TGTGCCAGCAGTTTCCCGCCCCTGGGAGGCTACACCTTC
CASSFPPLGGYTF
>-|TRBJ1-1|TRBV4-1|-
TGCGCCAGCAGCCTTCCCGGAGCTGAAGCTTTCTTT
CASSLPGAEAFF
>-|TRBJ1-2|TRBV6-1|TRBD1
TGTGCCAGCAGTGAATCGGGCCTGGGACAGGGAGACTATGGCTACACCTTC
CASSESGLGQGDYGYTF
>-|TRBJ2-1|TRBV6-2/TRBV6-3|TRBD2
TGTGCCAGCAGTTCCCCCCCGGGGACTAGCTTTAGTAGTGAGCAGTTCTTC
CASSSPPGTSFSSEQFF
>-|TRBJ2-7|TRBV4-1|-
TGCGCCAGCAGCCAAGGGACCCGAGGCCCCTACGAGCAGTACTTC
CASSQGTRGPYEQYF
>-|TRBJ1-6|TRBV5-5|TRBD1
TGTGCCAGCAGCTGGCGGGACAGGGAAAACTCACCCCTCCACTTT
CASSWRDRENSPLHF
>-|TRBJ2-5|TRBV19|-
TGTGCCAGTAGTATATCGGGGCTTGAGACCCAGTACTTC
CASSISGLETQYF
>-|TRBJ2-2|TRBV11-3|-
TGTGCCAGCAGCTTACGAGGGGTCACCGGGGAGCTGTTTTTT
CASSLRGVTGELFF
>-|TRBJ1-5|TRBV19|-
TGTGCCAGTAGTATAGGTCCGACCCACGCCCCATATAGCAATCAGCCCCAGCATTTT
CASSIGPTHAPYSNQPQHF
>-|TRBJ1-2|TRBV19|-
TGTGCCAGTAGTAGAACTTCCGGGACATCTACTAACTATGGCTACACCTTC
CASSRTSGTSTNYGYTF
>once|TRBJ1-2|TRBV24-1|TRBD1
TGTGCCACCCACGGAAAGGGACAGATAAACTATGGCTACACCTTC
CATHGKGQINYGYTF
>-|TRBJ2-5|TRBV7-2|-
TGTGCCAGCAGCCCAGGAGGACCCCAAGAGACCCAGTACTTC
CASSPGGPQETQYF
>-|TRBJ1-1|TRBV18|-
TGTGCCAGCTATAAGGAGATCACTGAAGCTTTCTTT
CASYKEITEAFF
>-|TRBJ1-5|TRBV4-1|TRBD1
TGCGCCAGCAGCCATACTGGGGACAGCAGATTTTGGCCCCAGCATTTT
CASSHTGDSRFWPQHF
>-|TRBJ2-4|TRBV2|-
TGTGCCAGCAGGGTGGGCGGCCTAGCCAAAAACATTCAGTACTTC
CASRVGGLAKNIQYF
>few|TRBJ2-1|TRBV4-2|-
TGTGCCAGCAGCCGTCGTGCGGGCTCCTACAATGAGCAGTTCTTC
CASSRRAGSYNEQFF
>-|TRBJ2-2|TRBV9|TRBD2
TGTGCCAGCAGCGTAGGCGCCGGCGGGGGCACCGGGGAGCTGTTTTTT
CASSVGAGGGTGELFF
>-|TRBJ2-5|TRBV7-9|-
TGTGCCAGCAGCTTACCCCCCCGAGAGACCCAGTACTTC
CASSLPPRETQYF